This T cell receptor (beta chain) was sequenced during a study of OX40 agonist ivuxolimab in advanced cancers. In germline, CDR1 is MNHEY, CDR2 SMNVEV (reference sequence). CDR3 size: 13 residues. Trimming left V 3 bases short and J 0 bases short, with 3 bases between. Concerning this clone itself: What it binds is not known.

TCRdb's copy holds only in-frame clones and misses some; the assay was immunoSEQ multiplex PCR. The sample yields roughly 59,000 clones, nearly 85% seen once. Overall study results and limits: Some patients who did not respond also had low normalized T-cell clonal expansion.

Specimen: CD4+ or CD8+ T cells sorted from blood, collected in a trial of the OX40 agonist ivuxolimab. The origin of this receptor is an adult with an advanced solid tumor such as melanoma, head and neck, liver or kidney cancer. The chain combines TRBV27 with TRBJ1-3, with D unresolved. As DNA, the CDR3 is TGTGCCAGCAGTTTCCGCTCTGGAAACACCATATATTTT. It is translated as CASSFRSGNTIYF.